Sequencing of this T cell receptor beta chain was carried out in a study of cytomegalovirus exposure and HLA in healthy donors. Study-wide points: With later analysis, a missense DCLRE1C variant became linked to TCR beta V- and J-gene trimming. Cytomegalovirus-associated status was assigned to about 170 TCR beta chains. It was reported in a later analysis that an Asian-associated ancestry cluster showed fewer N-insertions than the 666-donor mean.

The PCR made use of 60 Vbeta and 13 Jbeta primers. Clones were read by immunoSEQ multiplex PCR, and TCRdb kept only the in-frame ones, dropping some. This sample has about 90,000 clones; less than 65% occur once, and the top ten carry 5.5%. Although they were nominally healthy when sampled, donors likely had unrecorded immune exposures. Germline V lookup: CDR1 MNHEY, CDR2 SVGAGI. The CDR3 is 14 residues long. For this clone: What it binds is not known. One end of the junction varies from germline; a read error may be responsible.

J is TRBJ1-2 and V is TRBV6-5; D remains ambiguous. The receptor comes from a woman aged 25 to 39 in good health and CMV-seropositive. Sequenced: PBMCs. For the CDR3, the DNA is TGTGCCAGCAGTTACTCAGAGAGGGCCTATGGCTACCCCTTC. Its protein product is CASSYSERAYGYPF.